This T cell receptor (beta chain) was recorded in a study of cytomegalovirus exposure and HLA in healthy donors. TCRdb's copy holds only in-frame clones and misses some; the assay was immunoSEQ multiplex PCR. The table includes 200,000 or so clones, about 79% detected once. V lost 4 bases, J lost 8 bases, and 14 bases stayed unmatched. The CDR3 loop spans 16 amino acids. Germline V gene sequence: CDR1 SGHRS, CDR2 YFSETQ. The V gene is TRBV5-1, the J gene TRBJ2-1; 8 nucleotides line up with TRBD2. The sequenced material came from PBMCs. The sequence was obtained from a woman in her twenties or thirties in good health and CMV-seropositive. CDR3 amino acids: CASSPTPSGSQYEQFF. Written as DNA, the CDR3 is TGCGCCAGCAGCCCCACCCCCAGCGGGAGTCAGTATGAGCAGTTCTTC.